This T cell receptor (beta chain) was profiled in a study of T cell repertoires in cytomegalovirus infection. Study information: As its CMV epitopes, the study selected recently identified HLA-C-restricted and well-studied HLA-B-restricted targets. The public TCR beta signatures pointed to both CMV infection and matching HLA type.

Findings and caveats of the study: Using cumulative public TCR beta family frequency, the authors identified those who carried CMV together with the relevant HLA. Ex vivo, HLA-C-restricted CMV-specific TCR beta clonotypes prevailed over the rest of the response.

MiXCR, run by TCRdb on the reads, gives a single entry per CDR3 protein. The repertoire holds roughly 920,000 distinct CDR3 sequences, with around 31% as singletons. Trimming cost V 5 bases and J 6 bases; bases outside gene matches: 7. The CDR3 is made up of 15 amino acids. The germline CDR1 and CDR2 sequences are SGHVS and FNYEAQ. This clonotype was seen a few times. Antigen unknown. The V call is TRBV7-6, the J call TRBJ2-3; TRBD2 matches at 11 bases. The specimen was cultured CD8+ T cells from PBMCs, collected from culture after CMV antigen stimulation. The sequence was collected from a human donor in good health (CMV status not recorded). Some clones in this sample may be carry-over from other donors' samples. CDR3 sequence reads: CASSRNSGGVDTQYF. In nucleotides, the CDR3 is TGTGCCAGCAGCCGGAATAGCGGGGGGGTGGATACGCAGTATTTT.